This T cell receptor beta chain was captured in a study of T cell changes during pregnancy in multiple sclerosis. Losses at the gene ends were 3 bases for V and 8 bases for J; bases not matched to a gene: 5. The CDR3 is 14 residues long. The germline V gene encodes CDR1 SGHTA and CDR2 FQGNSA. TCRdb's copy holds only in-frame clones and misses some; the assay was immunoSEQ multiplex PCR. The table includes some 44,000 clones, around 92% detected once. This rearrangement joins TRBV7-2 to TRBJ1-4; 8 bases agree with TRBD1. Material: CD4+ T cells from peripheral blood mononuclear cells, obtained in the third trimester of pregnancy. This receptor was identified in a female donor with multiple sclerosis, enrolled in a pregnancy study. The CDR3 here is CASSFGQGEEKLFF. The CDR3 region has the DNA TGTGCCAGCAGCTTCGGACAGGGCGAGGAAAAACTGTTTTTT.